This note documents a single T cell receptor (beta chain) sequence. No antigen is known for it. Sequenced by immunoSEQ multiplex PCR; TCRdb stores in-frame clones only, minus some. This table has about 86,000 clones, 87% appearing once. Patients were excluded for autoimmune disease history or systemic immunosuppression. This entry comes from a study of OX40 agonist ivuxolimab in advanced cancers. Turning to the study itself: Mean age approximately 59 years, range roughly 20 to 85; 82.7% male. Enrollees could have had prior anti-PD-1, anti-PD-L1 or anti-CTLA-4 therapy, which about 40% had received.

Germline CDR1 and CDR2: SNHLY and FYNNEI. V was clipped by 6 bases and J by 8 bases, with 17 bases between them. There are 14 residues in the CDR3. General study points: Researchers report that CD8+ T cells had, on average, more expanded clones than CD4+.

The chain is built from TRBV2 and TRBJ2-1; D possibly corresponds to TRBD2 (7 bases). Sample: CD4+ or CD8+ T cells sorted from blood, taken in a trial of the OX40 agonist ivuxolimab. The origin of this receptor is an adult with an advanced solid tumor such as melanoma, head and neck, liver or kidney cancer. The CDR3 region has the DNA TGTGCCAGCAGGGGGACATCGGGGGGTCATGAGCAGTTCTTC. Amino acids: CASRGTSGGHEQFF.